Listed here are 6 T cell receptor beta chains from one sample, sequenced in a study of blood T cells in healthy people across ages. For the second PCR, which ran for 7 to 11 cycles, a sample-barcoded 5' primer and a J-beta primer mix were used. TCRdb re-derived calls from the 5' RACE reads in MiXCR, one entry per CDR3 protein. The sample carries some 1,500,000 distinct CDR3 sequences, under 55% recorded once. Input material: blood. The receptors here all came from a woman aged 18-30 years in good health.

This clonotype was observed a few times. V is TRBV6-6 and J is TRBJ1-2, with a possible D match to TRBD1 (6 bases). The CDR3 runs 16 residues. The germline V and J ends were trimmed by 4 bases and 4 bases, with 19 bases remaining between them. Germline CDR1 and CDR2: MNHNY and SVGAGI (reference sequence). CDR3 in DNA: TGTGCCAGCAGTTCCCCCTCGGCAGGGGCTGGCTATGGCTACACCTTC. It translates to CASSSPSAGAGYGYTF.

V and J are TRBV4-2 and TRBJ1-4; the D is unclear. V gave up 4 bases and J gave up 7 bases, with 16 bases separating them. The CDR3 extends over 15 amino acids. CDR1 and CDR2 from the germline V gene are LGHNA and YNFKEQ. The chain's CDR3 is CASSRSAVTGEKLFF. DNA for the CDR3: TGTGCCAGCAGCCGATCTGCTGTTACGGGTGAAAAACTGTTTTTT.

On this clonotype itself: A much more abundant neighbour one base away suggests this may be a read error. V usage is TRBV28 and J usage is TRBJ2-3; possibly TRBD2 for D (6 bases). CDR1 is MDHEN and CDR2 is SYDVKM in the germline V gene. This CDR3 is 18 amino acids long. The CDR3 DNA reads TGTTCCAGCAGCCTAAGGGCCCATAGCGGAGGGGCAACAGATACGCAGTATTTT. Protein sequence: CSSSLRAHSGGATDTQYF.

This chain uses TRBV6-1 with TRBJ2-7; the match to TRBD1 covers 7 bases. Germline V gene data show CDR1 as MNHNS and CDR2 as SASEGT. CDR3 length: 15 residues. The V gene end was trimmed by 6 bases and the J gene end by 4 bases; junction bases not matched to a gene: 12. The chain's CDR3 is CASSGSDRLRYEQYF. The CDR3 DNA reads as TGTGCCAGCAGCGGGTCGGACAGGCTAAGGTACGAGCAGTACTTC.

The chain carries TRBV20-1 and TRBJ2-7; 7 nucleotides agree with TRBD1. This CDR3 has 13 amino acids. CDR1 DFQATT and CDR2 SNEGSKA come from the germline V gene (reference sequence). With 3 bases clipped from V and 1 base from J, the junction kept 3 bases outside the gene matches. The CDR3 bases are TGCAGTGCTAGTCTACAGGGGTCCTACGAGCAGTACTTC. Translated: CSASLQGSYEQYF.

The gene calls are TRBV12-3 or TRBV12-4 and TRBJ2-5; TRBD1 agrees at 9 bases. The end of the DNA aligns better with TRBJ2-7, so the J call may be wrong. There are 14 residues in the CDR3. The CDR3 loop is CASSAGQGLAEQYF. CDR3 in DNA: TGTGCCAGCAGTGCCGGACAGGGGTTGGCCGAGCAGTACTTC.